This TCR beta chain was recorded in a study of persistence of HIV-infected CD4 T cells. Comments on this clone: What it binds is unknown.

The libraries were made with immunoSEQ version 4 in survey mode. Only in-frame clones appear in the TCRdb table, and some are missing; sequencing was by immunoSEQ multiplex PCR. The sample holds more than 35,000 clones, 80% to 95% seen once. This nonspecific control used anti-CD3/anti-CD28 bead stimulation of CD4+ T cells. Responding CD4+ T cells were sorted by upregulation of both CD40 ligand and CD69. The CDR3 is 15 amino acids. CDR1 and CDR2 (germline): MDHEN, SYDVKM. V was trimmed by 7 bases and J by 1 base, leaving 15 bases between them. The chain has TRBV28 and TRBJ2-3, with TRBD1 as a possible D gene (6 bases). Here the sequenced sample was CD4+ T cells sorted from PBMCs after roughly 19-hour stimulation, taken from a patient who received antiretroviral therapy. This TCR came from an adult man with HIV who was CMV-seropositive. CDR3 nucleotide sequence: TGTGCCAGCACTCCGGGCAGGGGACGCACAGATACGCAGTATTTT. This encodes CASTPGRGRTDTQYF.